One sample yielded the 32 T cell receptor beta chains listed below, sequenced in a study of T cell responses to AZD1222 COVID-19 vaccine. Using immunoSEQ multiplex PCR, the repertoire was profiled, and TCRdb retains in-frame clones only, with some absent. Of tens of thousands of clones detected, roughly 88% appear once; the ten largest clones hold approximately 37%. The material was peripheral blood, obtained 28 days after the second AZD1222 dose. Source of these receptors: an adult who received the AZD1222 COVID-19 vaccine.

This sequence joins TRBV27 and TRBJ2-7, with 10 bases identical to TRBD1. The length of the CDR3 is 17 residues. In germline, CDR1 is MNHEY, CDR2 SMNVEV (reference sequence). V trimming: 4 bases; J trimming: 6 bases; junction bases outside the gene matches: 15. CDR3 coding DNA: TGTGCCAGCAGTTCTACACAGCGACAGGGGGCAGGGGGCGAGCAGTACTTC. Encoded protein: CASSSTQRQGAGGEQYF.

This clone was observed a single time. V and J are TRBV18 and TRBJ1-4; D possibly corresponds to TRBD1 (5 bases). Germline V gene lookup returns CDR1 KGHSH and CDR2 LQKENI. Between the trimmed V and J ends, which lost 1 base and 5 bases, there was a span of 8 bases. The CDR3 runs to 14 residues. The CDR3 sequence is CASSPLGPNEKLFF. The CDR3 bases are TGTGCCAGCTCACCACTGGGACCGAATGAAAAACTGTTTTTT.

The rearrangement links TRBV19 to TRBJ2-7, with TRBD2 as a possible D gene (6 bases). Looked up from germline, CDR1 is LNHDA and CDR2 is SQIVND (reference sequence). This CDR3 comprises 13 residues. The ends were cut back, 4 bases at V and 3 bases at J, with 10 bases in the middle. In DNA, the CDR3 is TGTGCCAGTAGTAATCTGGGGGGCTACGAGCAGTACTTC. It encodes CASSNLGGYEQYF.

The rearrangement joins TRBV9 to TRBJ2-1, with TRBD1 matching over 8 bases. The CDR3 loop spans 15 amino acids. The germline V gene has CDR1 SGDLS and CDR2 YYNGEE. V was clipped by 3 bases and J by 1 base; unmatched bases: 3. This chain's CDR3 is CASSDGQGSYNEQFF. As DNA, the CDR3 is TGTGCCAGCAGCGACGGACAGGGTTCCTACAATGAGCAGTTCTTC.

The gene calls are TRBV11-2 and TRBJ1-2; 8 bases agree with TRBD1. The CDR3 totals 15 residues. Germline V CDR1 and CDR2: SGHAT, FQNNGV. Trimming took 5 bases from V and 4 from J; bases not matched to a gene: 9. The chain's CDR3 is CASSPSTGGGYGYTF. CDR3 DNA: TGTGCCAGCAGCCCCTCTACAGGGGGTGGCTATGGCTACACCTTC.

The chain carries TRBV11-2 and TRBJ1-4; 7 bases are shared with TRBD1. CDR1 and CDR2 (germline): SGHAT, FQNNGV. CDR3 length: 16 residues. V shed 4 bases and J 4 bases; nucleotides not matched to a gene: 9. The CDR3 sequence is CASSSSPDRFNEKLFF. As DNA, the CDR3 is TGTGCCAGCAGCTCGAGCCCGGACAGGTTTAATGAAAAACTGTTTTTT.

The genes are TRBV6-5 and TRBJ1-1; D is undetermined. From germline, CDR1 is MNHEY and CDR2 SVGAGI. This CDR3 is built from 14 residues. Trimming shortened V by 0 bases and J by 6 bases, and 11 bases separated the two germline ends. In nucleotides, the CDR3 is TGTGCCAGCAGTTACTCGACGGGGAAATCTGAAGCTTTCTTT. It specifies CASSYSTGKSEAFF.

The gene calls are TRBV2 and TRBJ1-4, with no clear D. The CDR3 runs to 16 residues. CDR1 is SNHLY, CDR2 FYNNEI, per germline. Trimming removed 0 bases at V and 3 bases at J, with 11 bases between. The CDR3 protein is CASSEARVGANEKLFF. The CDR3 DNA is TGTGCCAGCAGTGAAGCACGGGTCGGGGCTAATGAAAAACTGTTTTTT.

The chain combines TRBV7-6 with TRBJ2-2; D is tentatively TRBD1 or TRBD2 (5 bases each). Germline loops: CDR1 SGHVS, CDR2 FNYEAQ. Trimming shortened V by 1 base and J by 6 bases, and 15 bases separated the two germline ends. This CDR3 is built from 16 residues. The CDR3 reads CASSLGMGRGPGELFF. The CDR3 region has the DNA TGTGCCAGCAGCTTAGGGATGGGGCGAGGGCCCGGGGAGCTGTTTTTT.

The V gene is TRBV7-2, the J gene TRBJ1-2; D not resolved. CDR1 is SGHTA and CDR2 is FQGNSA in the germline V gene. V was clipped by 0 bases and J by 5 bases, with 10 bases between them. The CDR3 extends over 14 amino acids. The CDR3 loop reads CASSLAPETYGYTF. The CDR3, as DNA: TGTGCCAGCAGCTTAGCCCCGGAAACTTATGGCTACACCTTC.

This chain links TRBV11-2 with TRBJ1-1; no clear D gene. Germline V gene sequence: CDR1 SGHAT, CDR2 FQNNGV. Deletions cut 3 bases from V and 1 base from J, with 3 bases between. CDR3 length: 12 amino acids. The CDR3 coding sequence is TGTGCCAGCAGCTTTACGAACACTGAAGCTTTCTTT. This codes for CASSFTNTEAFF.

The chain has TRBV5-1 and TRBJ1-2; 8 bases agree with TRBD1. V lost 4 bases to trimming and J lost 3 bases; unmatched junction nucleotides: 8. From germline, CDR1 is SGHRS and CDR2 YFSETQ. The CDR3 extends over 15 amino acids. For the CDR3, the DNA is TGCGCCAGCAGCACTGCTCCGGGACAGGACTATGGCTACACCTTC. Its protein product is CASSTAPGQDYGYTF.

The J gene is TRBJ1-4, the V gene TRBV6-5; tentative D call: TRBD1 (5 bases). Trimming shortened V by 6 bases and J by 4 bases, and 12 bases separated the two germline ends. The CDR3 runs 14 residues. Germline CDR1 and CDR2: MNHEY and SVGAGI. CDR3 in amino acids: CASSRDLLNEKLFF. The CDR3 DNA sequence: TGTGCCAGCAGCAGGGACCTCCTTAATGAAAAACTGTTTTTT.

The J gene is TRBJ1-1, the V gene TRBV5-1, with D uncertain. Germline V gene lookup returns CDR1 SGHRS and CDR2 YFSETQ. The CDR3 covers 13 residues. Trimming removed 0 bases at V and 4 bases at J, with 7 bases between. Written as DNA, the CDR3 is TGCGCCAGCAGCTTGGAGACTGGCACTGAAGCTTTCTTT. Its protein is CASSLETGTEAFF.

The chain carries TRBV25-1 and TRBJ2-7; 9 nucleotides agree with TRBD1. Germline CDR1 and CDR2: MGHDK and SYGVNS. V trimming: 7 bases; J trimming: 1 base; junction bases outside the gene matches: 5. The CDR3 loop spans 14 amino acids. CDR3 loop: CASNRGQGSYEQYF. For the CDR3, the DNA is TGTGCCAGCAATAGGGGACAGGGTTCCTACGAGCAGTACTTC.

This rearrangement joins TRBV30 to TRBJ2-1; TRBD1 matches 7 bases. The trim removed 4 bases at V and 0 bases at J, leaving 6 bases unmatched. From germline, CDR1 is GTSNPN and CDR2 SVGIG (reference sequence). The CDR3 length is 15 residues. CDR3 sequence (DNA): TGTGCCTGGAAACCGACAGGGAGCTCCTACAATGAGCAGTTCTTC. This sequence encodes CAWKPTGSSYNEQFF. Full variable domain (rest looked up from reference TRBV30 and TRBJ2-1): SQTIHQWPATLVQPVGSPLSLECTVEGTSNPNLYWYRQAAGRGLQLLFYSVGIGQISSEVPQNLSASRPQDRQFILSSKKLLLSDSGFYLCAWKPTGSSYNEQFFGPGTRLTVL.

The CDR3 DNA sequence: TGTGCCAGTAGTATCTCACAGGGGGGGAACACCGGGGAGCTGTTTTTT. Amino acids: CASSISQGGNTGELFF. This chain links TRBV19 with TRBJ2-2, with 8 bases that match TRBD1. Unmatched junction bases numbered 4, after V lost 3 bases and J lost 1 base. Germline V gives CDR1 LNHDA, CDR2 SQIVND (reference sequence). The CDR3 runs to 16 residues.

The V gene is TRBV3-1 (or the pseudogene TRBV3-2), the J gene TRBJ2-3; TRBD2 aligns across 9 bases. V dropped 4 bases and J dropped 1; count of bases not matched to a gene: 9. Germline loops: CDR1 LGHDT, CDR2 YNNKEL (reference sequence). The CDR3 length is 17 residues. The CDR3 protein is CASSLGGGAQGTDTQYF. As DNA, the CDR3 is TGTGCCAGCAGCCTTGGCGGGGGGGCGCAAGGCACAGATACGCAGTATTTT.

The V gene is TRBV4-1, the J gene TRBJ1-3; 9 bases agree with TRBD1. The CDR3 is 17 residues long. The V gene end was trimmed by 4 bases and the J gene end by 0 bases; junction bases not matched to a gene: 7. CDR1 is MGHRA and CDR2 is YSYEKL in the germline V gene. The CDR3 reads CASSLTGTGSSGNTIYF. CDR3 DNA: TGCGCCAGCAGCCTCACCGGGACAGGGAGCTCTGGAAACACCATATATTTT.

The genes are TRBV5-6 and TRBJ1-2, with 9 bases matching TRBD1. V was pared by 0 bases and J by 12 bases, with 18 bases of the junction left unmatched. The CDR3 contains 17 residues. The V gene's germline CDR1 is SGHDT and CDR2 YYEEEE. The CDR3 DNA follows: TGTGCCAGCAGCTTGGACGGTTTGGGACAGGGCCTCGTAGGGGACACCTTC. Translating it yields CASSLDGLGQGLVGDTF.

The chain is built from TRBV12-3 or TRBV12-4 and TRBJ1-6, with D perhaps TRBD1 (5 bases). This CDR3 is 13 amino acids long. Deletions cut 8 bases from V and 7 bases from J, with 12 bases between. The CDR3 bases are TGTGCCAGCCTTGGACGGGGGAATTCACCCCTCCACTTT. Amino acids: CASLGRGNSPLHF.

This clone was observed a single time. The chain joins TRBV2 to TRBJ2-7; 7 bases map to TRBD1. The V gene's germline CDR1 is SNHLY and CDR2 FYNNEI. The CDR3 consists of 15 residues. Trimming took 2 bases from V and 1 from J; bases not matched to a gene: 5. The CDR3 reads CASSETGQRSYEQYF. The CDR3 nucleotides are TGTGCCAGCAGTGAAACGGGACAGAGGTCCTACGAGCAGTACTTC.

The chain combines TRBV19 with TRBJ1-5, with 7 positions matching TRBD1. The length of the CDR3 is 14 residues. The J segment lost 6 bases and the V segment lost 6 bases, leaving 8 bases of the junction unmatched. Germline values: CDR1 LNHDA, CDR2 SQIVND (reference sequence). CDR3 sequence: CASRSGTVGQPQHF. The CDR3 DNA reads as TGTGCCAGTAGATCCGGGACAGTCGGTCAGCCCCAGCATTTT.

In DNA form, the CDR3 reads TGTGCCAGCAGTTTGGGTGGGACAGGGGGCGCTGGCGCTGGTTACACCTTC. It codes for CASSLGGTGGAGAGYTF. The chain couples TRBV27 to TRBJ1-2, with TRBD1 identical over 12 bases. Germline V gene data show CDR1 as MNHEY and CDR2 as SMNVEV (reference sequence). The V segment lost 3 bases and the J segment 11 bases; nucleotides outside the gene matches: 16. The CDR3 sequence is 17 residues long.

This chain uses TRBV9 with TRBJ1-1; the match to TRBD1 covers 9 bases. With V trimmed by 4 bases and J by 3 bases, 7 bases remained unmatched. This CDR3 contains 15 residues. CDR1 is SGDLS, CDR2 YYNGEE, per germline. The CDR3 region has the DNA TGTGCCAGCAGCTCCGGACAGGGGAGGTACACTGAAGCTTTCTTT. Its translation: CASSSGQGRYTEAFF.

For the CDR3, the DNA is TGTGCCAGCAGTCGGACGGGGCCCACTGAAGCTTTCTTT. Translating it yields CASSRTGPTEAFF. V and J are TRBV2 and TRBJ1-1; a weak D match, TRBD1 (5 bases). In germline, CDR1 is SNHLY, CDR2 FYNNEI. Deletions cut 5 bases from V and 4 bases from J, with 11 bases between. The CDR3 is 13 residues long.

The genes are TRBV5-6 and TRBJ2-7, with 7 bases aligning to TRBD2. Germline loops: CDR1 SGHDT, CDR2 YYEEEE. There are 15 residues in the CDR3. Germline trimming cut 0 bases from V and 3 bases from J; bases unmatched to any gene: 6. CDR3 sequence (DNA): TGTGCCAGCAGCTTGGGGCTAGCGGCCAACTACGAGCAGTACTTC. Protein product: CASSLGLAANYEQYF.

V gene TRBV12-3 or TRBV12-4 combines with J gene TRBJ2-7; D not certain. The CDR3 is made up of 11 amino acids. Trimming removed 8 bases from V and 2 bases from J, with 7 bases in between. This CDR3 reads CASGAAYEQYF. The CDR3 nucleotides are TGTGCCAGCGGAGCCGCCTACGAGCAGTACTTC.

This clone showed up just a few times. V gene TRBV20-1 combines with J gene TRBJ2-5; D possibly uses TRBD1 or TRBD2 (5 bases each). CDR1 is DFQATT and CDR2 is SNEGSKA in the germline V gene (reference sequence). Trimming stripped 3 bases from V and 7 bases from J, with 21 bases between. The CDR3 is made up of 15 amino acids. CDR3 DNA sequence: TGCAGTGCTAGTTCGGAGGACATAATAAGAGGGACCCAGTACTTC. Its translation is CSASSEDIIRGTQYF.

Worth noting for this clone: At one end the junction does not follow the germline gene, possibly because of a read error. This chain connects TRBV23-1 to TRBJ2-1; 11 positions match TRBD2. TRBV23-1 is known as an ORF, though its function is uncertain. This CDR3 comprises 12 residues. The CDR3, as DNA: TGCGCCAGCAGTCAATCCGGACTAGCGGGCCTCTTC. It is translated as CASSQSGLAGLF.

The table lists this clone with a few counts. The chain's CDR3 is CASSEKGPIGYTF. In DNA, the CDR3 is TGTGCCAGCAGTGAAAAAGGGCCTATTGGCTACACCTTC. The chain has TRBV6-1 and TRBJ1-2; the D is unclear. V lost 2 bases and J 7 bases, leaving 11 bases between the germline ends. The CDR3 length is 13 residues. Germline CDR1 reads MNHNS; CDR2 reads SASEGT.

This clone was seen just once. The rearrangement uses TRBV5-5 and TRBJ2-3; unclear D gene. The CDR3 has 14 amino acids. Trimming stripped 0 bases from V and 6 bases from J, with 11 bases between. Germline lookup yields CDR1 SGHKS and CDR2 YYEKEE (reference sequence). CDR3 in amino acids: CASSLGSLVDTQYF. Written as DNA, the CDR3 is TGTGCCAGCAGCTTGGGAAGCTTGGTTGATACGCAGTATTTT. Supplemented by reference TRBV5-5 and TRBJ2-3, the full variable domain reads DAGVTQSPTHLIKTRGQQVTLRCSPISGHKSVSWYQQVLGQGPQFIFQYYEKEERGRGNFPDRFSARQFPNYSSELNVNALLLGDSALYLCASSLGSLVDTQYFGPGTRLTVL.